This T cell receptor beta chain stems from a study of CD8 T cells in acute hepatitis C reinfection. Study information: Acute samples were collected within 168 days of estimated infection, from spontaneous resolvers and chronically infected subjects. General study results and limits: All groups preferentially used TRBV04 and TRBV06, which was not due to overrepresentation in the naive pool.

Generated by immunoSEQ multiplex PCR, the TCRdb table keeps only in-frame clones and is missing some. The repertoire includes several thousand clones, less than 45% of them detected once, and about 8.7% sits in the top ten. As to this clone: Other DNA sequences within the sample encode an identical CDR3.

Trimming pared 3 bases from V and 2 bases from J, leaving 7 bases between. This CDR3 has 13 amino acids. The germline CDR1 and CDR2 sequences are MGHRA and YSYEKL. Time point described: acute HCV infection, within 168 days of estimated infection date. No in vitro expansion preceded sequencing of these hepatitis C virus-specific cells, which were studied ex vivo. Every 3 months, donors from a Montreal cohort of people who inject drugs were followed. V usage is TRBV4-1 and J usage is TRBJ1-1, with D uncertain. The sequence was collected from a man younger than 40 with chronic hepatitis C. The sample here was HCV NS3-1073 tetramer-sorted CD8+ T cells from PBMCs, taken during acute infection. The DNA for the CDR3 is TGCGCCAGCAGCCAGGAAAAAAACACTGAAGCTTTCTTT. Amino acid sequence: CASSQEKNTEAFF.